This T cell receptor beta chain comes out of a study of regulatory T cells in long-lasting Graves disease. Study-wide context: Patients newly diagnosed with Graves' had been on antithyroid drugs for under 3 months.

Regarding time point: newly diagnosed GD, antithyroid drugs for less than 3 months. PBMC RNA was the source of the TCR library. The CDR3 has 15 amino acids. V lost 0 bases, J lost 0 bases, and 8 bases lay in between. Germline-derived CDR1 and CDR2 are GTSNPN and SVGIG (reference sequence). Study-level results: Persistent patients shared more public clonotypes (around 2,500) than newly diagnosed patients (around 1,000). Persistent Graves' patients showed a TCR diversity that was lower than that of newly diagnosed ones.

Turning to this clonotype: Its specificity is not known.

According to the study, TCR beta libraries were built with iRepertoire HTBI primers and CDR3-region Arm-PCR. From the multiplex PCR reads, TCRdb called clonotypes with MiXCR, one entry per CDR3 protein. Of over 400,000 distinct CDR3 sequences listed, 14% are singletons. In addition, the sample was reused for a study of T cells in Graves' hyperthyroidism and ophthalmopathy.

The receptor was derived from a woman aged 45 to 65 with Graves disease. The chain uses TRBV30 and TRBJ2-2; D may be TRBD1 (5 bases). Sequences were derived from peripheral blood mononuclear cells (PBMCs), sampled at new diagnosis, from a patient treated with antithyroid drugs. CDR3 residues: CAWSVLGPNTGELFF. CDR3 in DNA: TGTGCCTGGAGTGTATTGGGGCCGAACACCGGGGAGCTGTTTTTT.